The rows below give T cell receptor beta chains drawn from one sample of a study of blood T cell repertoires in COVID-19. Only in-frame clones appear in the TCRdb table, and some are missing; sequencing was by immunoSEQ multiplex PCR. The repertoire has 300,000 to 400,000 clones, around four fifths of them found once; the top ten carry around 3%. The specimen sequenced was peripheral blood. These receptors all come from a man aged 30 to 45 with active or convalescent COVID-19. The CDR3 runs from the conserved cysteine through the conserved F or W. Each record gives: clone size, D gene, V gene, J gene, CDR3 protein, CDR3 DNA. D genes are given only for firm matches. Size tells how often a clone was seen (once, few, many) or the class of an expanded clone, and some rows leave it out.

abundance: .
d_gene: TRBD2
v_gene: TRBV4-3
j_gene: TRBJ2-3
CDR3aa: CASGKGGRSDTQYF
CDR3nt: TGCGCCAGCGGAAAAGGCGGGAGGTCAGATACGCAGTATTTT

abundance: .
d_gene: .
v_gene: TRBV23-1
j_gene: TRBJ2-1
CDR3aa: CATPLGPVNEQFF
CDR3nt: TGCGCCACCCCACTAGGCCCGGTCAATGAGCAGTTCTTC

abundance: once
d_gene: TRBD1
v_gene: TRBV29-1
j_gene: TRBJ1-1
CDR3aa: CSVEGMTGGPNTEAFF
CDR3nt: TGCAGCGTTGAGGGGATGACAGGGGGGCCTAACACTGAAGCTTTCTTT

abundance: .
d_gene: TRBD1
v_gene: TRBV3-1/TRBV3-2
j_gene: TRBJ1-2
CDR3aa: CASTQREGAGGYTF
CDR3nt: TGTGCCAGCACCCAGAGAGAGGGGGCTGGTGGCTACACCTTC

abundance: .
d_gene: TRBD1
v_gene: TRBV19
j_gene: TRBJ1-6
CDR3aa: CASGQGEGSPLHF
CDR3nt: TGTGCCAGCGGACAGGGGGAGGGTTCACCCCTCCACTTT

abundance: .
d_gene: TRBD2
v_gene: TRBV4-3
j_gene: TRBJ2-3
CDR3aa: CASSQTTRGYLDTQYF
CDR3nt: TGCGCCAGCAGCCAGACCACGCGGGGGTACCTCGATACGCAGTATTTT

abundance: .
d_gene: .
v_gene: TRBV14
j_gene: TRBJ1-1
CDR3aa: CASSSGGGVAEAFF
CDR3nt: TGTGCCAGCAGCTCGGGAGGGGGGGTGGCTGAAGCTTTCTTT

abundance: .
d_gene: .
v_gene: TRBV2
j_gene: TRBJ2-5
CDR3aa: CASSNRETQYF
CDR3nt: TGTGCCAGCAGTAACAGGGAGACCCAGTACTTC

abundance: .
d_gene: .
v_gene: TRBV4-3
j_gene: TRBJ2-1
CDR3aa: CASSQVRATGRNEQFF
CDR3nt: TGCGCCAGCAGCCAAGTGAGGGCGACAGGGAGGAATGAGCAGTTCTTC

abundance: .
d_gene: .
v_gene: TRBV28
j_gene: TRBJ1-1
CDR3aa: CASSGEAPMNTEAFF
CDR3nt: TGTGCCAGCAGTGGGGAGGCCCCGATGAACACTGAAGCTTTCTTT

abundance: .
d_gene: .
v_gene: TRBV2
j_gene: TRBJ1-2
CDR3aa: CASSRDSSNYGYTF
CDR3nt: TGTGCCAGCAGTCGGGACTCATCGAACTATGGCTACACCTTC

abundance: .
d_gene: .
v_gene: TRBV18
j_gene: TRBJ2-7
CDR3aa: CASSPSGPSYEQYF
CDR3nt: TGTGCCAGCTCACCTTCGGGTCCCTCCTACGAGCAGTACTTC

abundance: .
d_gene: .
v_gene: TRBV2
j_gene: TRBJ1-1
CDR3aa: CASSKDRQVAEAFF
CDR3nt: TGTGCCAGCAGTAAAGACCGGCAGGTAGCTGAAGCTTTCTTT

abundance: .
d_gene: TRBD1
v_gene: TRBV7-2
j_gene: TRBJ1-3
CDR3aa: CASSSGTGRNTIYF
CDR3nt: TGTGCCAGCAGCTCAGGGACAGGGAGAAACACCATATATTTT

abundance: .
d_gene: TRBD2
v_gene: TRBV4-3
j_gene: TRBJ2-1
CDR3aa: CASSREGASGYYEQFF
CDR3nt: TGCGCCAGCAGCCGGGAGGGAGCTAGCGGATACTACGAGCAGTTCTTC

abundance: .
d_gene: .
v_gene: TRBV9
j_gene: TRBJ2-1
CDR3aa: CASSVEGISYNEQFF
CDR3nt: TGTGCCAGCAGCGTAGAGGGGATTTCCTACAATGAGCAGTTCTTC

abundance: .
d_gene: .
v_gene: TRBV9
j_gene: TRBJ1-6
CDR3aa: CASSALPGGGLSSPLHF
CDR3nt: TGTGCCAGCAGCGCCTTGCCGGGCGGGGGGCTGAGTTCACCCCTCCACTTT

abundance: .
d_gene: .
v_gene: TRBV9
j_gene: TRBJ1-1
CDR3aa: CASSQAPNTEAFF
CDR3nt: TGTGCCAGCAGCCAAGCACCGAACACTGAAGCTTTCTTT

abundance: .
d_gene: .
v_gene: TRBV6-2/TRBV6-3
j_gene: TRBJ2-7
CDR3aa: CASSYTTMGSYEQYF
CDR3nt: TGTGCCAGCAGTTACACTACCATGGGGAGTTACGAGCAGTACTTC

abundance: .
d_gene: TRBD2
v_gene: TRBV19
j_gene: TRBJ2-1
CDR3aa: CASSPQVAGGPSYNEQFF
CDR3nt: TGTGCCAGTAGTCCCCAGGTAGCGGGAGGGCCCTCCTACAATGAGCAGTTCTTC

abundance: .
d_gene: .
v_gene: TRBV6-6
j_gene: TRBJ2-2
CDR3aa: CASALLAGELFF
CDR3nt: TGTGCCAGCGCGTTATTAGCTGGGGAGCTGTTTTTT

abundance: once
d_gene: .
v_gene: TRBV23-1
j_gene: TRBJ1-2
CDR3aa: CASSHVNYGYTF
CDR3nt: TGCGCCAGCAGTCACGTTAACTATGGCTACACCTTC

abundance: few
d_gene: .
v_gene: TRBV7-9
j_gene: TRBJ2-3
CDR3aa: CASSLGSGPSTDTQYF
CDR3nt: TGTGCCAGCAGCTTAGGTTCAGGGCCTAGCACAGATACGCAGTATTTT

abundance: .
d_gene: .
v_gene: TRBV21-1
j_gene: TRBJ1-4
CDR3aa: CASSKAGRDEKLFF
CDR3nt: TGTGCCAGCAGCAAAGCTGGTCGGGATGAAAAACTGTTTTTT

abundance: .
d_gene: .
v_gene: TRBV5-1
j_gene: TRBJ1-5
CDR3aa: CASSLTGLSNQPQHF
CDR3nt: TGCGCCAGCAGCTTGACAGGGTTGAGCAATCAGCCCCAGCATTTT

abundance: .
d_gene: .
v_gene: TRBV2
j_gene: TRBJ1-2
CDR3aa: CASSEQANYGYTF
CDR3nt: TGTGCCAGCAGTGAACAGGCTAACTATGGCTACACCTTC

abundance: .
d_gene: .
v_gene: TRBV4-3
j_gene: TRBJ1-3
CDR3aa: CASSRGYSPGNTIYF
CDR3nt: TGCGCCAGCAGCCGAGGGTACAGCCCGGGAAACACCATATATTTT

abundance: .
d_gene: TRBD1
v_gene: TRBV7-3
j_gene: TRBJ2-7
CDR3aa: CASSEGDSPYEQYF
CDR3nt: TGTGCCAGCAGCGAGGGGGACAGTCCCTACGAGCAGTACTTC

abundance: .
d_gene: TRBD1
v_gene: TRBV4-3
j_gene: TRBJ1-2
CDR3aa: CASSQGTGVSGYTF
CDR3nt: TGCGCCAGCAGCCAGGGGACAGGGGTGAGTGGCTACACCTTC

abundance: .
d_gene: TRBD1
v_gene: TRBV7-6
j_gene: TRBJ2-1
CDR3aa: CASSRRQTGKVDEQFF
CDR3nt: TGTGCCAGCAGCCGCCGACAGACAGGGAAAGTGGATGAGCAGTTCTTC

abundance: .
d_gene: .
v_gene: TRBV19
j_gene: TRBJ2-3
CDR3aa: CASSIRSSGTDTQYF
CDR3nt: TGTGCCAGTAGTATAAGATCCAGTGGCACAGATACGCAGTATTTT

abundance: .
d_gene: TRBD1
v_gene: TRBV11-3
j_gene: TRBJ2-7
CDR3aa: CASQRGQISSYEQYF
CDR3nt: TGTGCCAGCCAACGGGGACAGATAAGCTCCTACGAGCAGTACTTC

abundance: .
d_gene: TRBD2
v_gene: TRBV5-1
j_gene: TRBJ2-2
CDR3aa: CASSLGLAGGLNTGELFF
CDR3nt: TGCGCCAGCAGCTTAGGACTAGCGGGGGGCCTTAACACCGGGGAGCTGTTTTTT

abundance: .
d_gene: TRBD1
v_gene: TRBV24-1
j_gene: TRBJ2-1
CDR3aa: CATSDGTGWDEQFF
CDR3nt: TGTGCCACCAGTGACGGGACAGGGTGGGATGAGCAGTTCTTC

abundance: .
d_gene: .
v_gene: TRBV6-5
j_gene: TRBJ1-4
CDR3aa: CASSYSGSGEKLFF
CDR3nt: TGTGCCAGCAGTTACTCGGGTTCGGGTGAAAAACTGTTTTTT

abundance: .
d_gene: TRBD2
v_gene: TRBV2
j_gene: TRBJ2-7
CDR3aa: CASSERGTSGYEQYF
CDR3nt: TGTGCCAGCAGTGAAAGGGGGACTAGCGGGTACGAGCAGTACTTC

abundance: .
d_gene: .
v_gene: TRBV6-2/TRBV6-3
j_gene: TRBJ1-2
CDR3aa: CASSYEATVNYGYTF
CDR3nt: TGTGCCAGCAGTTACGAGGCAACCGTCAACTATGGCTACACCTTC

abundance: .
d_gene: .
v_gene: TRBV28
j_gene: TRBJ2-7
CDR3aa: CASSPRSRPNEQYF
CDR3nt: TGTGCCAGCAGTCCTAGGTCCCGCCCCAACGAGCAGTACTTC

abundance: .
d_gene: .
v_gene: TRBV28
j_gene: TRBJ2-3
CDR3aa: CASTAGALTDTQYF
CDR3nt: TGTGCCAGCACCGCGGGGGCCCTCACAGATACGCAGTATTTT

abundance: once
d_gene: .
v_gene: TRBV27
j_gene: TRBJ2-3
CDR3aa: CASSLPAEGGTQYF
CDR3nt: TGTGCCAGCAGTTTACCGGCAGAGGGAGGTACGCAGTATTTT

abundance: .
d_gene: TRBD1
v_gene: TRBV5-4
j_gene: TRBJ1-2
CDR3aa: CASSLEAGQLRDYGYTF
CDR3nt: TGTGCCAGCAGCTTGGAGGCGGGACAGCTAAGAGACTATGGCTACACCTTC